The 9 T cell receptor beta chains presented below share a single source sample, sequenced in a study of cytomegalovirus exposure and HLA in healthy donors. The PCR had 60 Vbeta and 13 Jbeta primers. Clones were sequenced by immunoSEQ multiplex PCR, and TCRdb holds only the in-frame ones, with some missing. The table shows around 120,000 clones, with 65% to 85% occurring only once. The sequenced material came from PBMCs. Receptors originate from a man aged 50 to 59 in good health and CMV-seronegative.

The sample holds a few counts of this clone. CDR3 sequence: CASSLAGNNEQFF. The CDR3 DNA is TGTGCCAGCAGCTTAGCAGGGAACAATGAGCAGTTCTTC. The chain recombines TRBV7-3 with TRBJ2-1; a weak D match, TRBD1 (5 bases). The V end lost 2 bases, the J end lost 5 bases, and 7 bases lay between the germline ends. Per the germline V gene, CDR1 is SGHTA and CDR2 is FQGTGA. This CDR3 contains 13 residues.

The J gene is TRBJ2-7, the V gene TRBV7-8, with D tentatively TRBD1 (6 bases). The CDR3 spans 14 residues. The germline V and J ends were trimmed by 5 bases and 2 bases, with 13 bases remaining between them. The germline gives CDR1 SGHVS, CDR2 FQNEAQ. In DNA, the CDR3 is TGTGCCAGCAGCGCGACCGGGACAACCTACGAGCAGTACTTC. Translation gives CASSATGTTYEQYF. The whole variable domain, remainder taken from reference TRBV7-8 and TRBJ2-7, is GAGVSQSPRYKVAKRGQDVALRCDPISGHVSLFWYQQALGQGPEFLTYFQNEAQLDKSGLPSDRFFAERPEGSVSTLKIQRTQQEDSAVYLCASSATGTTYEQYFGPGTRLTVT.

V gene TRBV28 combines with J gene TRBJ1-2; D is perhaps TRBD1 (5 bases). This CDR3 is built from 14 residues. Per germline, CDR1 MDHEN and CDR2 SYDVKM. V lost 6 bases, J lost 4 bases, and 15 bases lay in between. The CDR3 DNA follows: TGTGCCAGCAGGGAGGGACGGAACCTCTATGGCTACACCTTC. This translates into CASREGRNLYGYTF.

This chain uses TRBV5-1 with TRBJ2-7; 7 bases are a match to TRBD1. This CDR3 region has 16 residues. The junction had 7 bases not matched to a gene; V was cut back by 0 bases and J by 1 base. Germline-derived CDR1 and CDR2 are SGHRS and YFSETQ. CDR3 protein: CASSLVGTEVSYEQYF. CDR3 DNA sequence: TGCGCCAGCAGCTTGGTCGGGACAGAAGTTTCCTACGAGCAGTACTTC.

The genes are TRBV4-2 and TRBJ2-1; D remains unclear. V lost 1 base and J lost 6, with 10 bases in between. This CDR3 has 14 amino acids. Germline V gene lookup returns CDR1 LGHNA and CDR2 YNFKEQ. CDR3 amino acids: CASSQGGNFNEQFF. Written as DNA, the CDR3 is TGTGCCAGCAGCCAAGGCGGTAACTTCAATGAGCAGTTCTTC.

This clone was picked up a small number of times. The J gene is TRBJ1-6, the V gene TRBV30, with D tentatively TRBD1 (5 bases). Germline V gene lookup returns CDR1 GTSNPN and CDR2 SVGIG (reference sequence). The CDR3 is 17 amino acids. Deletions cut 2 bases from V and 6 bases from J, with 20 bases between. The CDR3 here is CAWSSPPTVRFNSPLHF. The CDR3 DNA follows: TGTGCCTGGAGTTCGCCCCCGACAGTCAGGTTTAATTCACCCCTCCACTTT.

The chain joins TRBV2 to TRBJ1-1; tentative D call: TRBD1 (5 bases). Germline loops: CDR1 SNHLY, CDR2 FYNNEI. The CDR3 sequence is 14 residues long. V gave up 6 bases and J gave up 11 bases, with 22 bases separating them. In DNA form, the CDR3 reads TGTGCCAGCAGGCCTAGAGAGGGCTGGGGGGGGGCTTTCTTT. Protein: CASRPREGWGGAFF.

This rearrangement joins TRBV9 to TRBJ2-7; TRBD2 might be the D (7 bases). Germline V gene data show CDR1 as SGDLS and CDR2 as YYNGEE. This CDR3 comprises 14 residues. Trimming removed 8 bases at V and 2 bases at J, with 17 bases between. The CDR3 DNA reads TGTGCCAGGGAGGGGGGGGGCTTAACCTACGAGCAGTACTTC. Translating it yields CAREGGGLTYEQYF.

This clone showed up just once. The chain employs TRBV11-2 and TRBJ2-3, with D unclear. The CDR3 covers 16 residues. The germline V and J ends were trimmed by 5 bases and 0 bases, with 15 bases remaining between them. The germline gives CDR1 SGHAT, CDR2 FQNNGV. CDR3 nucleotide sequence: TGTGCCAGCAGCCCCAGGTTTCAAGTCAGCACAGATACGCAGTATTTT. Translating gives CASSPRFQVSTDTQYF.